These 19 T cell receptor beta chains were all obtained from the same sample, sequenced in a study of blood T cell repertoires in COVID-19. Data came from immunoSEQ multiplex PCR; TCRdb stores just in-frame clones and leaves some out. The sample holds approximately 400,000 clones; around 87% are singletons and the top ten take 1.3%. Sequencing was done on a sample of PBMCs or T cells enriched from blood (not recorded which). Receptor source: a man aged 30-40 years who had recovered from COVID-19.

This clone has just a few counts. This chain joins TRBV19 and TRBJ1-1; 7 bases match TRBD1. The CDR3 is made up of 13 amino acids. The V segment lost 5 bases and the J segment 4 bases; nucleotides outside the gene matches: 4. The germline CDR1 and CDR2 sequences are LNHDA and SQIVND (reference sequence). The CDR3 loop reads CASSDRVRTEAFF. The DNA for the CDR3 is TGTGCCAGTAGTGACAGGGTTCGCACTGAAGCTTTCTTT.

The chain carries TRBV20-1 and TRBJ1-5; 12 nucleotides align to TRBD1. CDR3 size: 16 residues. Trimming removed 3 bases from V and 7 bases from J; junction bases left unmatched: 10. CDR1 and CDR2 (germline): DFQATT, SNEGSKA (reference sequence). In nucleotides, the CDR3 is TGCAGTGCTAGTCCCCGGGACAGGGGGCCGGGGCAGCCCCAGCATTTT. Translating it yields CSASPRDRGPGQPQHF.

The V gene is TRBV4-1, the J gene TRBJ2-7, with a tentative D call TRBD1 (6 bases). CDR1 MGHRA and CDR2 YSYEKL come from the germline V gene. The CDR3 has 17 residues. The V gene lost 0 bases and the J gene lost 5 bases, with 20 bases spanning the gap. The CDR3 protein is CASSQDDGQTLINEQYF. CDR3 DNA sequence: TGCGCCAGCAGCCAAGATGATGGACAGACGTTAATTAACGAGCAGTACTTC.

The CDR3 DNA sequence: TGTGCCAGCAGCCAAGGACAGGGTTGTACCTTC. This encodes CASSQGQGCTF. The V gene is TRBV3-1 (or the pseudogene TRBV3-2), the J gene TRBJ1-2; TRBD1 matches at 7 bases. The CDR3 extends over 11 amino acids. Losses at the gene ends were 1 base for V and 14 bases for J; bases not matched to a gene: 4. Germline V CDR1 and CDR2: LGHDT, YNNKEL (reference sequence).

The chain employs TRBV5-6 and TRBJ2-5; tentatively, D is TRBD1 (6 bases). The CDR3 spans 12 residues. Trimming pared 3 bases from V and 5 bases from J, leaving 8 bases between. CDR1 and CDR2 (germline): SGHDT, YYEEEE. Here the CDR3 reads CASSWGPETQYF. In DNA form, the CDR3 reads TGTGCCAGCAGCTGGGGGCCGGAGACCCAGTACTTC.

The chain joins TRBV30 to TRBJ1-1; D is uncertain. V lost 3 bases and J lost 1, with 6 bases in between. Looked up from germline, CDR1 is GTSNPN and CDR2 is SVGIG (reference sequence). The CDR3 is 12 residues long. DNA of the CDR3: TGTGCCTGGAGCGCGGGGAACACTGAAGCTTTCTTT. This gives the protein CAWSAGNTEAFF.

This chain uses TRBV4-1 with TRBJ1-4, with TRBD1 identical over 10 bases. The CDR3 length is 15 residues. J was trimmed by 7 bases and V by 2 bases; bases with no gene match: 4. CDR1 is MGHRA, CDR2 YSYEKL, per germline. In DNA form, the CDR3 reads TGCGCCAGCAGCCAATGGGGACAGGGGAGTGAAAAACTGTTTTTT. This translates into CASSQWGQGSEKLFF.

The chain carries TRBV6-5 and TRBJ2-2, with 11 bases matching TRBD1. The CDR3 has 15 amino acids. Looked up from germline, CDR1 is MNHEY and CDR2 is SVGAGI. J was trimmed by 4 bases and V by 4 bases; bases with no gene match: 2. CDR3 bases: TGTGCCAGCAGTTGGGGACAGGGGGGCACCGGGGAGCTGTTTTTT. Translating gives CASSWGQGGTGELFF.

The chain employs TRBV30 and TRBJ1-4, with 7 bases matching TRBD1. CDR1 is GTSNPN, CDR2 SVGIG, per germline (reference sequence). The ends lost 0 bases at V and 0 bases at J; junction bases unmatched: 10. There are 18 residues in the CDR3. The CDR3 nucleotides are TGTGCCTGGAGTGTATTGGGACAGTGGGGATCAACTAATGAAAAACTGTTTTTT. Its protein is CAWSVLGQWGSTNEKLFF.

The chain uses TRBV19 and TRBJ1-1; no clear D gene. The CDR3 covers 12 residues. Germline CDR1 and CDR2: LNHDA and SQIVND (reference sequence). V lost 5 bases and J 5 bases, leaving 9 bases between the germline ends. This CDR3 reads CASSATSTEAFF. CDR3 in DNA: TGTGCCAGTAGTGCGACAAGTACTGAAGCTTTCTTT.

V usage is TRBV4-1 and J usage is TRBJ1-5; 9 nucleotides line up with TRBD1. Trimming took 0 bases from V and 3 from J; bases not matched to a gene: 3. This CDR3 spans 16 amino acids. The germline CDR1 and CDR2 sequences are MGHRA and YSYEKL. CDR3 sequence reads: CASSQDRDRVNQPQHF. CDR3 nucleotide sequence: TGCGCCAGCAGCCAAGACCGGGACAGGGTCAATCAGCCCCAGCATTTT.

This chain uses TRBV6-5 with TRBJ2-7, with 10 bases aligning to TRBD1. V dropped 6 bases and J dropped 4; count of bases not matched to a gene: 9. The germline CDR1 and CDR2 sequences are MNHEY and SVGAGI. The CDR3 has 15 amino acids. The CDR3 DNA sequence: TGTGCCAGCAGCCAAAAGAGGACAGGGGGGTACGAGCAGTACTTC. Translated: CASSQKRTGGYEQYF.

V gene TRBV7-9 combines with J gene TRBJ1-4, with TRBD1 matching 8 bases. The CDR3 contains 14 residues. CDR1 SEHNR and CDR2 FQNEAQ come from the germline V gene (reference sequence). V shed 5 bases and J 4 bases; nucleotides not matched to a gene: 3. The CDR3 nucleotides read TGTGCCAGCAGCGTAGGACAGGGTAATGAAAAACTGTTTTTT. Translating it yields CASSVGQGNEKLFF.

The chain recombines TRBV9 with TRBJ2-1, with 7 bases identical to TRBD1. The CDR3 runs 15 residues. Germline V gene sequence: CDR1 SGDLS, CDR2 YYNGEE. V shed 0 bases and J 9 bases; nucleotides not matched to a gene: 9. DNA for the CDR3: TGTGCCAGCAGCGTAGGACAGGGAAGTATTTTTGAGCAGTTCTTC. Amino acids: CASSVGQGSIFEQFF.

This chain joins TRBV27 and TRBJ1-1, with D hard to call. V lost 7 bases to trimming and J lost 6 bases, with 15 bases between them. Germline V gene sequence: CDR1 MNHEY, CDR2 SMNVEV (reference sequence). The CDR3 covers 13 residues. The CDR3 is CASNSRQTPEAFF. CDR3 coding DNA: TGTGCCAGCAACAGTCGCCAGACGCCTGAAGCTTTCTTT.

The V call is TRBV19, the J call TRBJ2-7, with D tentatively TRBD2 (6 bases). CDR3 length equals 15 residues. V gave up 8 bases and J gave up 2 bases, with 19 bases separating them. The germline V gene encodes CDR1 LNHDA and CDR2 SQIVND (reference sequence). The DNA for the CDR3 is TGTGCCAGTGGGCCGGGGAGGACTCTCACCTACGAGCAGTACTTC. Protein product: CASGPGRTLTYEQYF.

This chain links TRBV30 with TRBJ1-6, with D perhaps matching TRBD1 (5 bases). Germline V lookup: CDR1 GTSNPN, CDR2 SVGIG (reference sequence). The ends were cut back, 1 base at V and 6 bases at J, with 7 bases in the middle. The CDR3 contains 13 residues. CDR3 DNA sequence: TGTGCCTGGAGTGAGACAGTTAATTCACCCCTCCACTTT. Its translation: CAWSETVNSPLHF.

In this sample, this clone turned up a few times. As DNA, the CDR3 is TGCAGCGTCCTCCTCGCGGGACTCTCCTACGAGCAGTACTTC. Translated, it gives CSVLLAGLSYEQYF. This chain joins TRBV29-1 and TRBJ2-7; possible D gene TRBD2, 6 bases. The CDR3 runs 14 residues. V was shortened by 6 bases and J by 0 bases, with 15 bases between the two germline ends. Germline CDR1 is SQVTM and CDR2 is ANQGSEA.

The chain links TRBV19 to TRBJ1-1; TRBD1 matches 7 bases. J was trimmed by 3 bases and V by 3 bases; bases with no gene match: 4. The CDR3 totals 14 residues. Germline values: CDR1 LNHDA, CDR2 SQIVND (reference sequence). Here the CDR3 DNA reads TGTGCCAGTAGTATCCCACAGGGGTACACTGAAGCTTTCTTT. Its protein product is CASSIPQGYTEAFF.